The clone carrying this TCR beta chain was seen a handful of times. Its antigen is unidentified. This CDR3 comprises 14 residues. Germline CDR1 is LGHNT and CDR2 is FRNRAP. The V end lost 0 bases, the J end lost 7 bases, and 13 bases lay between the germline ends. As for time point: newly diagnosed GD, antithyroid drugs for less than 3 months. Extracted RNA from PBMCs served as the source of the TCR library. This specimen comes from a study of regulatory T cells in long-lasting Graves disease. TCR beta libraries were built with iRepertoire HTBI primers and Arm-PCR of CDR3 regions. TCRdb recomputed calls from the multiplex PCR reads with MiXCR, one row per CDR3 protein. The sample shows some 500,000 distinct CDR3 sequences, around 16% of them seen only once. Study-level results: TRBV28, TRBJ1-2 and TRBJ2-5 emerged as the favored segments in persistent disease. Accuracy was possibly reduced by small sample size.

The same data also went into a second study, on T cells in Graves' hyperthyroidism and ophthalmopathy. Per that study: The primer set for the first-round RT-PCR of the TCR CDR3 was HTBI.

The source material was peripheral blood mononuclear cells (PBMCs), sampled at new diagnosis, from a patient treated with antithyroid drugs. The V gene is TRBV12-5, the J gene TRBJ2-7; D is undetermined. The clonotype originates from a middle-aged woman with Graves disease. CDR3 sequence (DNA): TGTGCTAGTGGTTTGGTACCGGTAGGCCGGGAGCAGTACTTC. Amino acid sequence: CASGLVPVGREQYF.